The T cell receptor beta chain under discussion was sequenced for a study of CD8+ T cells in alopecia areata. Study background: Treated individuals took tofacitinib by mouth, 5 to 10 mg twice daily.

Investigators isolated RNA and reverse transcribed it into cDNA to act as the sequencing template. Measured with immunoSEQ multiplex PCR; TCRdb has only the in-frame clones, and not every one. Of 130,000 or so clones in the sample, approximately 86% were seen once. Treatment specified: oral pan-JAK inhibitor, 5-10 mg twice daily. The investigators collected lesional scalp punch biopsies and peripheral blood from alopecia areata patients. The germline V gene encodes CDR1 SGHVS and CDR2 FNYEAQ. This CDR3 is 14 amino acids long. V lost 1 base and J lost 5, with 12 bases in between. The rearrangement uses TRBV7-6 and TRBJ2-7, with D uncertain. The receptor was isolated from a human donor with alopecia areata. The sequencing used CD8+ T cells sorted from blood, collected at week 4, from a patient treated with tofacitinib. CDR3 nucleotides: TGTGCCAGCAGCTTAGAAGGTGGGGTCCACGAGCAGTACTTC. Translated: CASSLEGGVHEQYF.